This TCR beta chain was recovered during a study of blood T cells in healthy people across ages. Study results and caveats: Compared with aged donors, long-lived donors showed fewer expanded clones, suggesting selection.

V dropped 9 bases and J dropped 7 bases, with 13 bases sitting between them. Germline V gives CDR1 ENHRY, CDR2 SYGVKD. The CDR3 runs 12 residues. Notes on this clonotype: Its antigen is unknown.

A minimum of 5.5 micrograms of total RNA was extracted per sample. Next came a second PCR, run for about 6 to 12 cycles, which used a sample-barcoded 5' primer along with a J-beta primer mix. From the 5' RACE reads, TCRdb called clonotypes with MiXCR, one entry per CDR3 protein. This sample has about 800,000 distinct CDR3 sequences, with roughly 64% found just once. Sequencing used blood. The sequence came from a man aged 25-45 years in good health. This chain uses TRBV10-3 with TRBJ2-1, with a tentative D call TRBD2 (6 bases). The CDR3 here is CAIAGDGNEQFF. The CDR3 nucleotides are TGTGCCATAGCGGGTGATGGAAATGAGCAGTTCTTC.